This TCR beta chain was sequenced for a study of blood T cell repertoires in COVID-19. Per the authors' pipeline: Amplifying reference gene primers gave estimates of nucleated cell counts. The method was immunoSEQ multiplex PCR; TCRdb's version includes in-frame clones alone and lacks a portion of them. V and J calls plus clone size are reproduced from that table; the DNA served to infer D and trimming. The repertoire holds tens of thousands of clones, with over 80% as singletons. There are 16 residues in the CDR3. V was clipped by 4 bases and J by 1 base, with 16 bases between them. Germline V gives CDR1 LGHDT, CDR2 YNNKEL (reference sequence).

The rearrangement joins TRBV3-1 (or the pseudogene TRBV3-2) to TRBJ1-2, with D maybe TRBD1 (5 bases). This sequence originates from a human donor in a cohort sampled during active COVID-19. Sequenced sample: peripheral blood. This CDR3 reads CASSPPGARGNYGYTF. The CDR3 region has the DNA TGTGCCAGCAGCCCCCCTGGGGCACGCGGTAACTATGGCTACACCTTC.